A single T cell receptor (beta chain) is shown here with its context. Its specificity is not known. V gave up 4 bases and J gave up 4 bases, with 7 bases separating them. The CDR3 has 12 residues. CDR1 is MNHNY and CDR2 is SVGAGI in the germline V gene (reference sequence). As every portion of the isolated RNA was reverse transcribed, the sequencing read expressed TCRB transcripts. Produced via immunoSEQ multiplex PCR; TCRdb's table is partial and in-frame only. This table has roughly 340,000 clones, 13% appearing once. This sample is part of a study of beta chain features in type 1 diabetes. General observations from the study: Type 1 diabetes patients had VDJ junctions that carried fewer insertions and more deletions. Among patients with Type 1 diabetes, TCRB CDR3s were moderately but significantly shorter in every one of the four CD4+ subsets.

The TCR sequence derives from a young woman with type 1 diabetes. The source material was naive CD4+ T cells from blood. V gene TRBV6-6 combines with J gene TRBJ1-1, with D perhaps TRBD1 (6 bases). Here the CDR3 DNA reads TGTGCCAGCAGTTCACAGGGCACTGAAGCTTTCTTT. Translated, it gives CASSSQGTEAFF.